A selection of T cell receptor beta chains follows, all from one sample in a study of blood T cell repertoires in COVID-19. Profiling relied on immunoSEQ multiplex PCR, and the TCRdb table lists in-frame clones only, not all of them. The repertoire holds about 68,000 clones, with roughly 90% as singletons. Sequencing was done on a sample of peripheral blood. The receptors derive from a man aged 25 to 40 with acute or convalescent COVID-19. Both conserved end residues are part of each CDR3.

V gene: TRBV6-2/TRBV6-3; CDR3 protein: CASSSSGPEQFF
V gene: TRBV28; CDR3 protein: CASSPRMNTGELFF
V gene: TRBV5-5; CDR3 protein: CASSLDSQVAYEQYF
V gene: TRBV5-1; CDR3 protein: CASSLPGNTIYF
V gene: TRBV7-9; CDR3 protein: CASKGVEETQYF
V gene: TRBV4-1; CDR3 protein: CASSQGQSTRGGQPQHF
V gene: TRBV4-3; CDR3 protein: CASSRTTGYGYTF
V gene: TRBV18; CDR3 protein: CASSPPSHVNTGELFF
V gene: TRBV4-1; CDR3 protein: CASSQAGQLSYEQYF
V gene: TRBV20-1; CDR3 protein: CSASFGQVVMSKETQYF
V gene: TRBV7-2; CDR3 protein: CASSPIQRLFTDTQYF
V gene: TRBV7-9; CDR3 protein: CASSSGVHEQFF